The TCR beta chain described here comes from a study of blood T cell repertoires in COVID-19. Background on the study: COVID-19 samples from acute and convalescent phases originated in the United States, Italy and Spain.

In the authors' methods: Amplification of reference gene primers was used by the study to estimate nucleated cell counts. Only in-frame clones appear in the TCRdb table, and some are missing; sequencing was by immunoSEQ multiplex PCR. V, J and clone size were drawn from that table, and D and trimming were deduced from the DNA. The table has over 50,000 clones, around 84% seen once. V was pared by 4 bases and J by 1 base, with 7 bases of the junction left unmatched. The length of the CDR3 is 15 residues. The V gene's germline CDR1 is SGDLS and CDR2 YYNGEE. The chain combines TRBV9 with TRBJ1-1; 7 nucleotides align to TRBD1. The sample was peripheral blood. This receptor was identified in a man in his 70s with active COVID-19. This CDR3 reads CASSPRQGGNTEAFF. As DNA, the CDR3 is TGTGCCAGCAGCCCGCGACAGGGTGGGAACACTGAAGCTTTCTTT.